The 8 T cell receptor beta chains in this list originate from one sample, sequenced in a study of T cells in Graves' hyperthyroidism and ophthalmopathy. TCR beta CDR3 sequences were amplified from RNA transcripts. Researchers ran a first-round RT-PCR on the TCR CDR3 using the HTBI primer set. TCRdb independently ran MiXCR on the multiplex PCR reads; one entry per CDR3 protein. The sample includes some 180,000 distinct CDR3 sequences, more than 15% of them seen just once. The sequenced sample consisted of blood. The receptors shown here come from a woman aged 45-65 years with Graves' hyperthyroidism.

This clonotype has a count of ten or more. The chain is built from TRBV9 and TRBJ2-1, with TRBD1 as a possible D gene (6 bases). V was clipped by 4 bases and J by 4 bases, with 15 bases between them. The CDR3 is made up of 15 amino acids. The V gene's germline CDR1 is SGDLS and CDR2 YYNGEE. The CDR3 spells CASSPRQVLYNEQFF. Written as DNA, the CDR3 is TGTGCCAGCAGCCCCCGACAGGTTCTATACAATGAGCAGTTCTTC.

This clonotype showed up many times. The chain has TRBV28 and TRBJ1-5; D perhaps matches TRBD1 (6 bases). The germline V gene encodes CDR1 MDHEN and CDR2 SYDVKM. V lost 6 bases and J lost 9, with 18 bases in between. This CDR3 has 14 amino acids. This chain's CDR3 is CASSPDRWLWPQHF. As DNA, the CDR3 is TGTGCCAGCAGCCCAGACAGGTGGCTTTGGCCCCAGCATTTT.

The sample holds a few counts of this clonotype. This chain uses TRBV15 with TRBJ2-1; 8 bases fit TRBD2. The length of the CDR3 is 17 residues. Germline CDR1 is LNHNV and CDR2 is YYDKDF (reference sequence). Unmatched junction bases numbered 8, after V lost 2 bases and J lost 2 bases. The CDR3 nucleotides are TGTGCCACCAGCAGAACGACGGGACTAGTCACCTACAATGAGCAGTTCTTC. This gives the protein CATSRTTGLVTYNEQFF.

This clonotype was counted many times. The chain employs TRBV2 and TRBJ2-1; 16 bases agree with TRBD2. Trimming took 8 bases from V and 7 from J; bases not matched to a gene: 8. CDR1 SNHLY and CDR2 FYNNEI come from the germline V gene. The CDR3 consists of 16 residues. This chain's CDR3 is CASGTSGGASENEQFF. CDR3 DNA sequence: TGTGCCAGCGGGACTAGCGGGGGGGCATCAGAGAATGAGCAGTTCTTC.

This clonotype was counted at least ten times. The chain has TRBV6-6 and TRBJ1-1; 7 bases are shared with TRBD1. This CDR3 has 17 amino acids. Losses at the gene ends were 2 bases for V and 0 bases for J; bases not matched to a gene: 9. Germline CDR1 MNHNY, CDR2 SVGAGI (reference sequence). The CDR3 reads CASSYPPQTGLNTEAFF. CDR3 bases: TGTGCCAGCAGTTACCCGCCCCAGACAGGGTTGAACACTGAAGCTTTCTTT.

This clonotype was recorded many times. V is TRBV6-1 and J is TRBJ1-5; the D gene is possibly TRBD1 (6 bases). V was trimmed by 7 bases and J by 3 bases, leaving 16 bases between them. Per germline, CDR1 MNHNS and CDR2 SASEGT. The CDR3 consists of 15 residues. The CDR3 DNA reads TGTGCCAGCAAAAACACAGGGAGGTCCAATCAGCCCCAGCATTTT. Amino acids: CASKNTGRSNQPQHF.

This clonotype was observed many times. The CDR3 DNA reads as TGTGCCAGCAGTGAATATGAGAATTCACCCCTCCACTTT. Its protein is CASSEYENSPLHF. This chain connects TRBV6-1 to TRBJ1-6; D gene ambiguous. Germline V gives CDR1 MNHNS, CDR2 SASEGT. Trimming cost V 2 bases and J 7 bases, with 6 bases left between them. The CDR3 sequence is 13 residues long.

This clonotype occurred many times. The chain links TRBV9 to TRBJ1-2; 10 bases are shared with TRBD1. Germline CDR1 reads SGDLS; CDR2 reads YYNGEE. V lost 4 bases to trimming and J lost 10 bases; unmatched junction nucleotides: 7. This CDR3 is built from 13 residues. This CDR3 reads CASSQGQGISYTF. The CDR3, as DNA: TGTGCCAGCAGCCAGGGACAGGGGATCTCCTACACCTTC. The full variable domain, with the rest looked up from reference TRBV9 and TRBJ1-2, is DSGVTQTPKHLITATGQRVTLRCSPRSGDLSVYWYQQSLDQGLQFLIQYYNGEERAKGNILERFSAQQFPDLHSELNLSSLELGDSALYFCASSQGQGISYTFGSGTRLTVV.